The next 30 T cell receptor beta chains were all read from a single sample in a study of T-cell reconstitution after alpha-beta-depleted transplantation in children (dated by TCRdb to the mid-2010s). Library prep was done by PCR. Sequencing instrument: Illumina HiSeq 2500. Molecular barcoding was employed in the preparation of TCR libraries, with unique molecular identifiers being used to normalize TCRbeta repertoire quantification. TCRdb itself trimmed the public reads at Q25 with fastp, ran MiXCR and retained productive beta chains. For every CDR3 protein sequence, its rows merge into one entry that carries the most common genes and DNA. Within this sample are some 260,000 distinct CDR3 sequences, with roughly 25% of them counted one time only. The ten most abundant clones make up about 5% of the sample. The treatment or condition label on this specimen signifies: allogeneic hematopoietic cell transplantation with graft depleted of TCRalphabeta T cells and CD19 B cells.

Sequencing was performed on PBMCs, mostly from graft donor cells, taken 360 days after TCRalphabeta/CD19-depleted stem cell transplant. These receptors were collected from a female patient under 10 years old who had a stem cell transplant for congenital amegakaryocytic thrombocytopenia, so the T cells may come from the graft donor.

The chain recombines TRBV28 with TRBJ2-1; 7 bases fit TRBD1. This CDR3 spans 15 amino acids. Germline values: CDR1 MDHEN, CDR2 SYDVKM. The junction had 12 bases not matched to a gene; V was cut back by 2 bases and J by 11 bases. CDR3 region: CASSLTGAKRYKQFF. In DNA form, the CDR3 reads TGTGCCAGCAGTTTAACAGGGGCCAAGCGTTATAAGCAGTTCTTC. The whole variable domain, remainder taken from reference TRBV28 and TRBJ2-1, is DVKVTQSSRYLVKRTGEKVFLECVQDMDHENMFWYRQDPGLGLRLIYFSYDVKMKEKGDIPEGYSVSREKKERFSLILESASTNQTSMYLCASSLTGAKRYKQFFGPGTRLTVL.

The chain couples TRBV20-1 to TRBJ2-7, with 12 positions matching TRBD2. The CDR3 length is 14 residues. The germline V gene has CDR1 DFQATT and CDR2 SNEGSKA (reference sequence). V shed 6 bases and J 6 bases; nucleotides not matched to a gene: 9. The CDR3 DNA sequence: TGCAGTGCGCGCACGACTAGCGGGGGAGTCGAGCAGTACTTC. Translation gives CSARTTSGGVEQYF.

In this sample, this clonotype turned up a few times. The chain has TRBV10-3 and TRBJ2-3, with 13 bases fitting TRBD2. The CDR3 is 15 amino acids. Germline CDR1 and CDR2: ENHRY and SYGVKD. V was pared by 6 bases and J by 1 base, with 1 base of the junction left unmatched. In DNA form, the CDR3 reads TGTGCCATCAGGGGGACTAGCGGGGGCACAGATACGCAGTATTTT. Translated: CAIRGTSGGTDTQYF.

This clonotype was seen a few times. A junction boundary mismatches the germline segment, possibly from a read error. The chain links TRBV12-3 or TRBV12-4 to TRBJ2-2; TRBD2 matches 13 bases. The CDR3 sequence is 15 residues long. The chain's CDR3 is CASSLTSGTSGKLFF. In DNA form, the CDR3 reads TGTGCCAGCAGTTTAACTTCCGGGACTAGCGGGAAGCTGTTTTTT.

This clonotype was seen a handful of times. J is TRBJ2-1 and V is TRBV20-1; perhaps TRBD2 as D (6 bases). Trimming cost V 3 bases and J 2 bases, with 14 bases left between them. The germline gives CDR1 DFQATT, CDR2 SNEGSKA (reference sequence). CDR3 length: 15 residues. The CDR3 region is CSARGGRFTYNEQFF. CDR3 DNA: TGCAGTGCTAGGGGGGGAAGGTTTACCTACAATGAGCAGTTCTTC.

This clonotype was seen a handful of times. This sequence joins TRBV20-1 and TRBJ2-5; D not resolved. The CDR3 has 12 amino acids. CDR1 and CDR2 (germline): DFQATT, SNEGSKA (reference sequence). V gave up 5 bases and J gave up 2 bases, with 9 bases separating them. The CDR3 region has the DNA TGCAGTGCTCTGGAAGGACAAGAGACCCAGTACTTC. Residues: CSALEGQETQYF.

The sample holds many counts of this clonotype. The V and J genes are TRBV12-3 or TRBV12-4 and TRBJ2-5, with D possibly TRBD2 on 5 matching bases. The CDR3 is 15 amino acids. V lost 3 bases to trimming and J lost 0 bases, with 11 bases between them. The chain's CDR3 is CASSFERSYQETQYF. The CDR3 coding sequence is TGTGCCAGCAGTTTTGAGCGGTCGTACCAAGAGACCCAGTACTTC.

The V call is TRBV7-6, the J call TRBJ2-5; 9 bases agree with TRBD1. CDR3 length: 16 amino acids. Germline CDR1 is SGHVS and CDR2 is FNYEAQ. The J segment lost 4 bases and the V segment lost 5 bases, leaving 11 bases of the junction unmatched. DNA for the CDR3: TGTGCCAGCAGCCCGAGGACAGGGGAGGATGGAGAGACCCAGTACTTC. Its translation: CASSPRTGEDGETQYF.

The V gene is TRBV20-1, the J gene TRBJ2-1, with D maybe TRBD1 (5 bases). Germline assignment: CDR1 DFQATT and CDR2 SNEGSKA (reference sequence). The CDR3 consists of 13 residues. V was trimmed by 3 bases and J by 1 base, leaving 7 bases between them. For the CDR3, the DNA is TGCAGTGCTAGGACAGTGTCCTACAATGAGCAGTTCTTC. Translating it yields CSARTVSYNEQFF.

This chain uses TRBV5-1 with TRBJ2-2; the D is unclear. Germline lookup yields CDR1 SGHRS and CDR2 YFSETQ. Trimming left V 0 bases short and J 4 bases short, with 10 bases between. The CDR3 runs 15 residues. CDR3: CASSLGITGTGELFF. For the CDR3, the DNA is TGCGCCAGCAGCTTGGGGATCACGGGCACCGGGGAGCTGTTTTTT. Full variable domain (rest looked up from reference TRBV5-1 and TRBJ2-2): KAGVTQTPRYLIKTRGQQVTLSCSPISGHRSVSWYQQTPGQGLQFLFEYFSETQRNKGNFPGRFSGRQFSNSRSEMNVSTLELGDSALYLCASSLGITGTGELFFGEGSRLTVL.

Regarding this clonotype: At one end the junction does not follow the germline gene, possibly because of a read error. The CDR3 sequence: CAISSGLGSYEQYF. CDR3 in DNA: TGTGCCATCAGCTCGGGGCTCGGCTCCTACGAGCAGTACTTC. V and J are TRBV5-6 and TRBJ2-7; D could derive from TRBD1 or TRBD2 (5 bases each). This CDR3 has 14 residues. Germline CDR1 reads SGHDT; CDR2 reads YYEEEE.

This clonotype has only a few counts. The chain recombines TRBV5-6 with TRBJ2-5, with no clear D. Per the germline V gene, CDR1 is SGHDT and CDR2 is YYEEEE. Trimming took off 4 bases at V and 1 base at J, with 8 bases between the two ends. The CDR3 is 13 residues long. The CDR3 sequence: CASSVDGQETQYF. The DNA for the CDR3 is TGTGCCAGCAGCGTAGACGGCCAAGAGACCCAGTACTTC. Complete variable domain (other parts from reference TRBV5-6 and TRBJ2-5): DAGVTQSPTHLIKTRGQQVTLRCSPKSGHDTVSWYQQALGQGPQFIFQYYEEEERQRGNFPDRFSGHQFPNYSSELNVNALLLGDSALYLCASSVDGQETQYFGPGTRLLVL.

The chain has TRBV12-3 or TRBV12-4 and TRBJ2-1, with D possibly TRBD2 on 7 matching bases. CDR3 length equals 15 residues. The V end lost 1 base, the J end lost 3 bases, and 10 bases lay between the germline ends. The CDR3 spells CASSLEGGHYNEQFF. The CDR3 DNA sequence: TGTGCCAGCAGTTTAGAGGGGGGGCACTACAATGAGCAGTTCTTC.

J is TRBJ2-2 and V is TRBV20-1, with TRBD2 as a possible D gene (6 bases). The germline V gene has CDR1 DFQATT and CDR2 SNEGSKA (reference sequence). The CDR3 extends over 12 amino acids. V was pared by 6 bases and J by 4 bases, with 9 bases between. The CDR3 region has the DNA TGCAGTGCAGCTAGCGTCACCGGGGAGCTGTTTTTT. This gives the protein CSAASVTGELFF.

This clonotype occurred a few times. The chain combines TRBV6-6 with TRBJ1-5; D unresolved. Per germline, CDR1 MNHNY and CDR2 SVGAGI (reference sequence). This CDR3 spans 13 amino acids. Trimming stripped 2 bases from V and 3 bases from J, with 5 bases between. The CDR3 is CASSYRDNQPQHF. The CDR3 DNA reads TGTGCCAGCAGTTACAGAGACAATCAGCCCCAGCATTTT.

This clonotype was counted a few times. The chain links TRBV18 to TRBJ2-7, with 8 bases aligning to TRBD2. V gave up 3 bases and J gave up 2 bases; unmatched junction bases: 9. The CDR3 is 16 amino acids. Germline-derived CDR1 and CDR2 are KGHSH and LQKENI. For the CDR3, the DNA is TGTGCCAGCTCACCCTGGCCCACTAGCGGAACCTACGAGCAGTACTTC. Protein: CASSPWPTSGTYEQYF.

The rearrangement uses TRBV5-1 and TRBJ2-1; 10 nucleotides align to TRBD1. This CDR3 comprises 15 residues. CDR1 is SGHRS and CDR2 is YFSETQ in the germline V gene. The junction had 6 bases not matched to a gene; V was cut back by 4 bases and J by 5 bases. CDR3 residues: CASSQTGGANNEQFF. CDR3 bases: TGCGCCAGCAGCCAGACAGGGGGCGCGAACAATGAGCAGTTCTTC.

Points on this clonotype: Since a much larger clone is just one base distant, this may be a read error. The CDR3 loop reads CSVDGVGGPVQYF. Written as DNA, the CDR3 is TGCAGCGTTGACGGAGTGGGAGGGCCGGTGCAGTACTTC. This chain joins TRBV29-1 and TRBJ2-7; 7 nucleotides line up with TRBD2. Per the germline V gene, CDR1 is SQVTM and CDR2 is ANQGSEA. Losses at the gene ends were 3 bases for V and 9 bases for J; bases not matched to a gene: 11. CDR3 length: 13 residues.

This clonotype was seen a handful of times. The J gene is TRBJ1-4, the V gene TRBV20-1, with unresolved D. V lost 3 bases to trimming and J lost 8 bases, with 10 bases between them. The CDR3 consists of 12 residues. In germline, CDR1 is DFQATT, CDR2 SNEGSKA (reference sequence). The CDR3, as DNA: TGCAGTGCTAGCGATGGGGAGGAAAAACTGTTTTTT. It codes for CSASDGEEKLFF.

This chain joins TRBV5-1 and TRBJ1-1, with 7 nucleotides matching TRBD1. Germline V gene sequence: CDR1 SGHRS, CDR2 YFSETQ. This CDR3 comprises 15 residues. V lost 1 base to trimming and J lost 3 bases; unmatched junction nucleotides: 6. CDR3 residues: CASSLRSGGDTEAFF. The CDR3 DNA follows: TGCGCCAGCAGCTTGAGGTCAGGGGGTGACACTGAAGCTTTCTTT.

This clonotype was detected a few times. V gene TRBV20-1 combines with J gene TRBJ2-1; TRBD1 matches at 7 bases. The CDR3 runs to 14 residues. The ends lost 8 bases at V and 4 bases at J; junction bases unmatched: 11. Germline V gives CDR1 DFQATT, CDR2 SNEGSKA (reference sequence). The CDR3 coding sequence is TGCAGTACGCAGGGGGTTTGGGGATACAATGAGCAGTTCTTC. This codes for CSTQGVWGYNEQFF.

The genes are TRBV18 and TRBJ2-3; TRBD2 matches at 7 bases. Germline loops: CDR1 KGHSH, CDR2 LQKENI. The CDR3 loop spans 17 amino acids. With V trimmed by 1 base and J by 2 bases, 9 bases remained unmatched. CDR3 sequence: CASSPRPQRELTDTQYF. The CDR3 DNA is TGTGCCAGCTCACCACGTCCCCAGCGGGAACTCACAGATACGCAGTATTTT.

The chain is built from TRBV3-1 and TRBJ2-1; the match to TRBD2 covers 10 bases. Germline trimming cut 1 base from V and 10 bases from J; bases unmatched to any gene: 10. The length of the CDR3 is 16 residues. The germline V gene encodes CDR1 LGHDT and CDR2 YNNKEL (reference sequence). The CDR3 bases are TGTGCCAGCAGCCAAGTCCTGACTAGCGGGCAAGTGGAGCAGTTCTTC. This translates into CASSQVLTSGQVEQFF.

This clonotype was found a few times. This sequence joins TRBV7-9 and TRBJ1-4; D not certain. CDR3 length: 13 residues. Per the germline V gene, CDR1 is SEHNR and CDR2 is FQNEAQ (reference sequence). Deletions cut 1 base from V and 7 bases from J, with 7 bases between. In nucleotides, the CDR3 is TGTGCCAGCAGCTTAGTCCCGGGTGAAAAACTGTTTTTT. This gives the protein CASSLVPGEKLFF.

With regard to this clonotype: The junction and the germline gene differ at one end; a read error may be behind it. V and J are TRBV5-1 and TRBJ2-5; tentatively, D is TRBD1 (5 bases). There are 14 residues in the CDR3. Germline V gene lookup returns CDR1 SGHRS and CDR2 YFSETQ. Here the CDR3 reads CASSTDSSQETRYF. CDR3 DNA: TGCGCCAGCAGCACTGACAGTAGCCAAGAGACCCGGTACTTC.

The chain employs TRBV5-1 and TRBJ1-4; D ambiguous. The germline CDR1 and CDR2 sequences are SGHRS and YFSETQ. This CDR3 is 15 amino acids long. V gave up 4 bases and J gave up 7 bases, with 17 bases separating them. CDR3 amino acids: CASSPRVLGREKLFF. The CDR3 DNA reads as TGCGCCAGCAGCCCAAGGGTCCTCGGGCGTGAAAAACTGTTTTTT.

The chain uses TRBV28 and TRBJ2-1; 7 bases line up with TRBD1. CDR1 is MDHEN and CDR2 is SYDVKM in the germline V gene. CDR3 size: 14 residues. J gave up 3 bases and V 8 bases, and 7 bases lay outside the gene matches. This chain's CDR3 is CASLSGGVYNEQFF. The CDR3 DNA reads TGTGCCAGCCTCTCAGGGGGAGTCTACAATGAGCAGTTCTTC. Using reference TRBV28 and TRBJ2-1 for the parts outside the CDR3, the full variable domain is DVKVTQSSRYLVKRTGEKVFLECVQDMDHENMFWYRQDPGLGLRLIYFSYDVKMKEKGDIPEGYSVSREKKERFSLILESASTNQTSMYLCASLSGGVYNEQFFGPGTRLTVL.

This clonotype was seen more than once but under ten times. CDR3 region: CASSFGGWETQYF. The CDR3 DNA reads TGTGCCAGCAGTTTCGGGGGATGGGAGACCCAGTACTTC. The chain joins TRBV28 to TRBJ2-5; the D gene is possibly TRBD2 (6 bases). The ends were cut back, 3 bases at V and 5 bases at J, with 10 bases in the middle. Per germline, CDR1 MDHEN and CDR2 SYDVKM. This CDR3 comprises 13 residues.

There are a few counts of this clonotype. The chain carries TRBV10-2 and TRBJ2-7, with D tentatively TRBD2 (7 bases). Germline CDR1 is WSHSY and CDR2 is SAAADI. CDR3 length: 14 residues. V was shortened by 6 bases and J by 4 bases, with 16 bases between the two germline ends. In DNA form, the CDR3 reads TGCGCCAGCAGAAAACAGGGAGGGATATACGAGCAGTACTTC. The encoded protein is CASRKQGGIYEQYF.

This clonotype was picked up a small number of times. The chain combines TRBV9 with TRBJ2-1, with 10 nucleotides matching TRBD1. The CDR3 runs 16 residues. The germline V gene encodes CDR1 SGDLS and CDR2 YYNGEE. Losses at the gene ends were 4 bases for V and 8 bases for J; bases not matched to a gene: 12. The CDR3 nucleotides read TGTGCCAGCAGCACCCCGGACAGGGGGTCCTCGGATGAGCAGTTCTTC. Translation gives CASSTPDRGSSDEQFF.